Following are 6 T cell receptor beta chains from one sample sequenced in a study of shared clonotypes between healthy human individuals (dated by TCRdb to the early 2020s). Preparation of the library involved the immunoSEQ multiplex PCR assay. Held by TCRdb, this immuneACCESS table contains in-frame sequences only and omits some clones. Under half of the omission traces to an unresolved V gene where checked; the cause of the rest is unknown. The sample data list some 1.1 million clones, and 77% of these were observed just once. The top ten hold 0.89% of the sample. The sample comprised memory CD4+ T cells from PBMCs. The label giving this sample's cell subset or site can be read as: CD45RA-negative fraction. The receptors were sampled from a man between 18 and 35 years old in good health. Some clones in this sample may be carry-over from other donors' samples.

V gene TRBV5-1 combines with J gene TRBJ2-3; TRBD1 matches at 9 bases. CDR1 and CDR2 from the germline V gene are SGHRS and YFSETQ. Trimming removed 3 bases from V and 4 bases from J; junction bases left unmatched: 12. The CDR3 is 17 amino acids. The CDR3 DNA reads TGCGCCAGCAGCTCAACTGTAAACAGGGGGCGGTCAGATACGCAGTATTTT. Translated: CASSSTVNRGRSDTQYF.

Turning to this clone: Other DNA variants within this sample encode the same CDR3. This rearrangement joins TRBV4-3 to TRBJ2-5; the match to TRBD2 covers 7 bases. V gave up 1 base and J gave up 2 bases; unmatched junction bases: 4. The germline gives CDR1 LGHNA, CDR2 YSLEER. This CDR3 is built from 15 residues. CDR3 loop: CASSQGGGLQETQYF. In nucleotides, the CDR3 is TGCGCCAGCAGCCAAGGGGGGGGACTACAAGAGACCCAGTACTTC.

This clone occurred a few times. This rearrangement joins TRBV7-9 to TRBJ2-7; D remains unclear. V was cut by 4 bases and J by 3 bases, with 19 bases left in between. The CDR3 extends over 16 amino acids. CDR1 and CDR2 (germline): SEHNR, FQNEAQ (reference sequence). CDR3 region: CASSYSSGPDGYEQYF. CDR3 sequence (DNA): TGTGCCAGCAGCTATTCTTCCGGGCCCGACGGCTACGAGCAGTACTTC. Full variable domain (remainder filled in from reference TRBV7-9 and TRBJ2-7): DTGVSQNPRHKITKRGQNVTFRCDPISEHNRLYWYRQTLGQGPEFLTYFQNEAQLEKSRLLSDRFSAERPKGSFSTLEIQRTEQGDSAMYLCASSYSSGPDGYEQYFGPGTRLTVT.

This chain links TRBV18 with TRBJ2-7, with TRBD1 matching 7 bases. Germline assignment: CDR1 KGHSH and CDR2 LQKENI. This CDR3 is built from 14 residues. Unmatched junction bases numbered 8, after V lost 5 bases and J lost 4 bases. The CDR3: CASSALQGVYEQYF. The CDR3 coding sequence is TGTGCCAGCTCAGCGCTCCAGGGGGTTTACGAGCAGTACTTC.

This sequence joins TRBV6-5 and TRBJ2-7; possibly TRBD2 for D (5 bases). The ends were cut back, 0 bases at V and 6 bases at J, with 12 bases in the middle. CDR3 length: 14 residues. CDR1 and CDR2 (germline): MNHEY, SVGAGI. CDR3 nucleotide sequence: TGTGCCAGCAGTTACTCGCAGAGGGCCCCCGAGCAGTACTTC. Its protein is CASSYSQRAPEQYF.

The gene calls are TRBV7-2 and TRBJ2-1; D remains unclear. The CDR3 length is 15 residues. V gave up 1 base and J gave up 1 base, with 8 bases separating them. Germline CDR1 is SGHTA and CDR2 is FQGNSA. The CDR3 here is CASSLEPTSYNEQFF. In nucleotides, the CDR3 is TGTGCCAGCAGCTTAGAACCTACTTCCTACAATGAGCAGTTCTTC.